Shown below are 31 T cell receptor beta chains from a single sample sequenced in a study of T cells in women clearing cervical HPV infection. Clones were sequenced by immunoSEQ multiplex PCR, and TCRdb holds only the in-frame ones, with some missing. This repertoire includes around 23,000 clones. Source material: blood buffy coat. The source of these receptors is a woman aged 18 to 75 with a cervical HPV16 infection that either progressed to CIN3+ or cleared (not recorded which).

A note on this clone: The read finishes 3 residues shy of the CDR3 end, and the germline J gene is used to complete it. The chain combines TRBV18 with TRBJ2-4; tentatively, D is TRBD2 (7 bases). The CDR3 is 14 amino acids. Germline V gene sequence: CDR1 KGHSH, CDR2 LQKENI. The part of the CDR3 DNA that was read is TGTGCCAGTTTCATACAGGGAGGGCACTATGGT. Translating it yields CASFIQGGHYG. From start to end, the CDR3 is CASFIQGGHYGQYF.

Notes on this clone: Read data end 3 residues before the CDR3 end; the end is taken from the germline J gene. Other nucleotide sequences from this sample produce the same CDR3. V usage is TRBV6-2 or TRBV6-3 and J usage is TRBJ1-3, with TRBD1 identical over 10 bases. Per the germline V gene, CDR1 is MNHEY and CDR2 is SVGEGT. The V gene end was trimmed by 11 bases and the J gene end by 0 bases; junction bases not matched to a gene: 4. CDR3 length: 14 amino acids. The chain's CDR3 is CACRTGGSGNTIYF. The DNA read from the CDR3 is TGTGCCTGCCGGACAGGGGGCTCTGGAAACACC.

Details on this clone: The DNA ends 3 residues before the CDR3 does, and the rest of the CDR3 is filled in from the germline J gene. The chain is built from TRBV18 and TRBJ1-1, with D possibly being TRBD1 (5 bases). V was shortened by 0 bases and J by 7 bases, with 6 bases between the two germline ends. This CDR3 has 12 amino acids. From germline, CDR1 is KGHSH and CDR2 LQKENI. The CDR3 bases that were read are TGTGCCAGCTCACCACCGAGGGGTGAA. Protein sequence: CASSPPRGE. The whole CDR3 is CASSPPRGEAFF. Combining the CDR3 with reference TRBV18 and TRBJ1-1 gives the whole variable domain NAGVMQNPRHLVRRRGQEARLRCSPMKGHSHVYWYRQLPEEGLKFMVYLQKENIIDESGMPKERFSAEFPKEGPSILRIQQVVRGDSAAYFCASSPPRGEAFFGQGTRLTVV.

As regards this clone: The observed sequence ends 3 residues before the CDR3 terminus, with the missing tail filled in from the germline J gene. The gene calls are TRBV19 and TRBJ2-2; weak D call: TRBD2 (5 bases). Germline V gene sequence: CDR1 LNHDA, CDR2 SQIVND (reference sequence). This CDR3 comprises 14 residues. The chain's CDR3 is CASSIERLHEKLFF. The sequenced part of the CDR3 DNA is TGTGCCAGTAGTATCGAGCGGCTTCATGAAAAG. Filled out from reference TRBV19 and TRBJ2-2, the complete variable domain reads DGGITQSPKYLFRKEGQNVTLSCEQNLNHDAMYWYRQDPGQGLRLIYYSQIVNDFQKGDIAEGYSVSREKKESFPLTVTSAQKNPTAFYLCASSIERLHEKLFFGEGSRLTVL.

For this clone: The CDR3 end falls 3 residues outside the read, so it is completed with the germline J gene. This chain joins TRBV14 and TRBJ2-2, with D perhaps TRBD1 (6 bases). This CDR3 has 14 residues. The germline CDR1 and CDR2 sequences are SGHDN and FVKESK. The sequenced part of the CDR3 DNA is TGTGCCAGCAGACGAGGGACAACTAATGAAAAG. The encoded protein is CASRRGTTNEK. The CDR3 reads in full as CASRRGTTNEKLFF.

A word on this clone: The read is 3 residues too short to cover the CDR3 end, so that end is filled in from the germline J gene. The rearrangement links TRBV19 to TRBJ2-2, with D perhaps TRBD1 (6 bases). CDR1 is LNHDA and CDR2 is SQIVND in the germline V gene (reference sequence). The CDR3 is 13 residues long. The CDR3: CASSTGQYSPLFF. CDR3 DNA, as far as it was read: TGTGCCAGTAGTACGGGACAATATTCACCG.

Regarding this clone: The read gets to within 3 residues of the CDR3 end, and the germline J gene fills in the rest. The chain combines TRBV20-1 with TRBJ2-7; 8 nucleotides align to TRBD2. Germline CDR1 and CDR2: DFQATT and SNEGSKA (reference sequence). J was trimmed by 0 bases and V by 3 bases; bases with no gene match: 7. The CDR3 extends over 15 amino acids. The CDR3 DNA, read in part, is TGCAGTGCTAGTGGAGGTAGCGGGACCTCCTACGAG. Its protein is CSASGGSGTSYE. The entire CDR3 protein reads CSASGGSGTSYEQYF.

Details on this clone: The junction departs from the called germline gene at one end, perhaps through a read error. The CDR3 extends 3 residues past the end of the read, so its final part is completed from the germline J gene. The chain links TRBV4-2 to TRBJ2-7, with 10 bases aligning to TRBD2. This CDR3 comprises 16 residues. CDR1 is LGHNA, CDR2 YNFKEQ, per germline. The CDR3 reads CASSQGTSDSSYEQYF. Incomplete CDR3 DNA: TGCGCCAGCAGCCAAGGGACTAGCGACAGCTCCTACGAG.

As to this clone: The CDR3 end lies 3 residues beyond the end of the read and is filled in from the germline J gene. The chain combines TRBV7-2 with TRBJ1-2; the D gene is possibly TRBD1 (6 bases). Germline assignment: CDR1 SGHTA and CDR2 FQGNSA. CDR3 length: 15 residues. The CDR3 is CASSLGTGRSGDYTF. The CDR3 bases that were read are TGTGCCAGCAGCTTAGGCACAGGGCGTTCCGGTGAC.

Concerning this clone: Read coverage stops 3 residues before the CDR3 terminus; the germline J gene supplies the remainder. The rearrangement joins TRBV30 to TRBJ1-5; the D gene is possibly TRBD1 (6 bases). Germline values: CDR1 GTSNPN, CDR2 SVGIG (reference sequence). Trimming stripped 5 bases from V and 9 bases from J, with 23 bases between. There are 15 residues in the CDR3. Incomplete CDR3 DNA: TGTGCCTGGGGGAAAAAACAACAGGGAGGGAGGCCC. Translation: CAWGKKQQGGRP. The whole CDR3 sequence is CAWGKKQQGGRPQHF.

As to this clone: A junction boundary mismatches the germline segment, possibly from a read error. Sequencing ends 3 residues short of the CDR3 end; the germline J gene provides the rest. V and J are TRBV4-2 and TRBJ1-6; weak D call: TRBD1 (6 bases). This CDR3 has 18 amino acids. Germline lookup yields CDR1 LGHNA and CDR2 YNFKEQ. CDR3 sequence reads: CASSQGGQWSSYNSPLHF. The part of the CDR3 DNA that was read is TGCGCCAGCAGCCAAGGCGGACAGTGGAGCTCCTATAATTCACCC.

Points on this clone: The read stops 3 residues short of the end of the CDR3; the missing end is completed from the germline J gene. J is TRBJ1-6 and V is TRBV6-1, with 8 bases lining up with TRBD1. After removal of 2 bases from V and 5 bases from J, the junction contained 5 bases not matched to a gene. The CDR3 spans 16 residues. Germline values: CDR1 MNHNS, CDR2 SASEGT. CDR3 DNA, as far as it was read: TGTGCCAGCAGTGAACCCCAGGGGGCCGATAATTCACCC. Protein product: CASSEPQGADNSP. The CDR3, in full, reads CASSEPQGADNSPLHF.

With regard to this clone: The read ends 3 residues before the CDR3 terminus; that terminus is restored from the germline J gene. This chain joins TRBV18 and TRBJ2-3; 7 positions match TRBD1. The CDR3 has 15 amino acids. CDR1 and CDR2 (germline): KGHSH, LQKENI. The CDR3 spells CASSPPPRGMETQYF. The CDR3 DNA, read in part, is TGTGCCAGCTCACCACCCCCCAGGGGGATGGAGACG.

A note on this clone: The junction and the germline gene differ at one end; a read error may be behind it. The read stops 3 residues short of the end of the CDR3; the missing end is completed from the germline J gene. The genes are TRBV7-7 and TRBJ2-1; 14 bases align to TRBD2. Looked up from germline, CDR1 is SSHAT and CDR2 is FNYEAQ (reference sequence). The CDR3 contains 16 residues. The CDR3 bases that were read are TGTGCTAGCAGCGCAAGACTAGCGGGAGGGCTCAATGAG. This gives the protein CASSARLAGGLNE. Given in full, the CDR3 is CASSARLAGGLNEQFF.

Of note for this clone: The CDR3 extends 3 residues past the end of the read, so its final part is completed from the germline J gene. V usage is TRBV11-2 and J usage is TRBJ2-4, with a possible D match to TRBD2 (6 bases). The ends were cut back, 5 bases at V and 7 bases at J, with 18 bases in the middle. The CDR3 has 15 residues. Looked up from germline, CDR1 is SGHAT and CDR2 is FQNNGV. The CDR3 DNA, read in part, is TGTGCCAGCAGCCCTCCGGGACTTAGGGTGAACATT. Amino acids: CASSPPGLRVNI. The whole CDR3 region reads CASSPPGLRVNIQYF.

Worth noting for this clone: The read halts 3 residues ahead of the CDR3 end, with the missing end drawn from the germline J gene. The V gene is TRBV5-1, the J gene TRBJ1-1; 9 bases are a match to TRBD1. This CDR3 has 14 residues. The V gene end was trimmed by 6 bases and the J gene end by 4 bases; junction bases not matched to a gene: 7. The germline V gene encodes CDR1 SGHRS and CDR2 YFSETQ. The CDR3 sequence is CASTVDRGITEAFF. The covered CDR3 bases are TGCGCCAGCACCGTGGACAGGGGCATCACTGAA.

Worth noting for this clone: The read stops 3 residues short of the end of the CDR3; the missing end is completed from the germline J gene. V gene TRBV20-1 combines with J gene TRBJ1-2; the match to TRBD1 covers 8 bases. CDR3 length equals 13 residues. Germline-derived CDR1 and CDR2 are DFQATT and SNEGSKA (reference sequence). The CDR3 sequence: CSAPPGGAWGYTF. CDR3 DNA (partial): TGCAGTGCCCCCCCAGGGGGCGCCTGGGGC.

Notes on this clone: The CDR3 end falls 3 residues outside the read, so it is completed with the germline J gene. The chain employs TRBV11-2 and TRBJ2-1, with D possibly TRBD1 on 6 matching bases. V shed 7 bases and J shed 4 bases, with 14 bases lying between them. The CDR3 is 14 residues long. Germline V gives CDR1 SGHAT, CDR2 FQNNGV. Incomplete CDR3 DNA: TGTGCCAGCACAAACAGGGCAATATACAATGAG. It codes for CASTNRAIYNE. The full CDR3 sequence reads CASTNRAIYNEQFF. The full variable domain, with the rest looked up from reference TRBV11-2 and TRBJ2-1, is EAGVAQSPRYKIIEKRQSVAFWCNPISGHATLYWYQQILGQGPKLLIQFQNNGVVDDSQLPKDRFSAERLKGVDSTLKIQPAKLEDSAVYLCASTNRAIYNEQFFGPGTRLTVL.

Notes on this clone: The read falls 3 residues short of the CDR3 end, and the missing part is taken from the germline J gene. V gene TRBV5-1 combines with J gene TRBJ2-7; 7 bases fit TRBD2. The V segment lost 0 bases and the J segment 0 bases; nucleotides outside the gene matches: 0. This CDR3 spans 14 amino acids. Germline-derived CDR1 and CDR2 are SGHRS and YFSETQ. The CDR3 DNA, read in part, is TGCGCCAGCAGCTTGGGGGGGGGCTCCTACGAG. Encoded protein: CASSLGGGSYE. The full CDR3 reads CASSLGGGSYEQYF.

To note about this clone: Other DNA sequences in the sample encode the same CDR3. The covered CDR3 bases are TGTGCCACCCCGGCCCACGGGACTAGAGAGACC. Its translation: CATPAHGTRET. The entire CDR3 protein is CATPAHGTRETQYF. The rearrangement links TRBV2 to TRBJ2-5; 8 nucleotides line up with TRBD2. The read finishes 3 residues shy of the CDR3 end, and the germline J gene is used to complete it. This CDR3 has 14 amino acids. The germline V gene encodes CDR1 SNHLY and CDR2 FYNNEI. The V gene end was trimmed by 10 bases and the J gene end by 4 bases; junction bases not matched to a gene: 11. Variable domain in full (rest from reference TRBV2 and TRBJ2-5): EPEVTQTPSHQVTQMGQEVILRCVPISNHLYFYWYRQILGQKVEFLVSFYNNEISEKSEIFDDQFSVERPDGSNFTLKIRSTKLEDSAMYFCATPAHGTRETQYFGPGTRLLVL.

For this clone: Sequencing ends 3 residues short of the CDR3 end; the germline J gene provides the rest. The gene calls are TRBV29-1 and TRBJ2-5, with a possible D match to TRBD2 (6 bases). This CDR3 has 14 amino acids. The V end lost 4 bases, the J end lost 4 bases, and 16 bases lay between the germline ends. Per the germline V gene, CDR1 is SQVTM and CDR2 is ANQGSEA. The sequenced part of the CDR3 DNA is TGCAGCGTTGCCCCACTAGCCGCGGGAGAGACC. Its translation is CSVAPLAAGET. The full CDR3 reads CSVAPLAAGETQYF.

In regard to this clone: The CDR3 end lies 3 residues beyond the end of the read and is filled in from the germline J gene. The V call is TRBV12-5, the J call TRBJ2-5; no clear D gene. The CDR3 spans 11 residues. The ends were cut back, 3 bases at V and 5 bases at J, with 4 bases in the middle. From germline, CDR1 is LGHNT and CDR2 FRNRAP. The sequenced CDR3 bases are TGTGCTAGTGGTTTTCGGGAGACC. Its protein product is CASGFRET. In full, the CDR3 reads CASGFRETQYF.

In regard to this clone: The read is 3 residues too short to cover the CDR3 end, so that end is filled in from the germline J gene. Other DNA variants within this sample encode the same CDR3. The chain employs TRBV14 and TRBJ2-7; 7 bases are shared with TRBD2. The V and J ends lost 3 bases and 4 bases, in that order; junction bases with no gene match: 15. The CDR3 is 17 residues long. CDR1 is SGHDN, CDR2 FVKESK, per germline. The CDR3 bases that were read are TGTGCCAGCAGCCAGGATCAAGGGTTTTGGGAGGGGTACGAG. Its protein is CASSQDQGFWEGYE. The full-length CDR3 reads as CASSQDQGFWEGYEQYF.

Notes on this clone: The observed sequence ends 3 residues before the CDR3 terminus, with the missing tail filled in from the germline J gene. The chain joins TRBV29-1 to TRBJ2-3, with D possibly TRBD2 on 5 matching bases. Germline loops: CDR1 SQVTM, CDR2 ANQGSEA. The CDR3 is made up of 12 amino acids. Incomplete CDR3 DNA: TGCAGCGCACGGGGAGTCCAAGAGACG. Protein sequence: CSARGVQET. In full, the CDR3 is CSARGVQETQYF.

The CDR3 sequence is CSARGGTGSSYEQYF. The sequenced CDR3 bases are TGCAGTGCTAGAGGGGGGACAGGGTCATCCTACGAG. The chain uses TRBV20-1 and TRBJ2-7, with 9 bases lining up with TRBD1. The sequence runs out 3 residues before the end of the CDR3; the remainder is reconstructed from the germline J gene. Germline V CDR1 and CDR2: DFQATT, SNEGSKA (reference sequence). CDR3 size: 15 residues. V shed 1 base and J 1 base; nucleotides not matched to a gene: 5.

As regards this clone: The read terminates 3 residues before the CDR3 end, so the remaining end is supplied by the germline J gene. The chain recombines TRBV7-2 with TRBJ2-7; 11 bases line up with TRBD2. Per the germline V gene, CDR1 is SGHTA and CDR2 is FQGNSA. Unmatched junction bases numbered 4, after V lost 5 bases and J lost 1 base. The CDR3 is 15 residues long. CDR3 loop: CASSPGTSGSYEQYF. CDR3 bases read: TGTGCCAGCAGCCCCGGGACTAGCGGATCCTACGAG. Based on the CDR3 plus reference TRBV7-2 and TRBJ2-7, the full variable domain is GAGVSQSPSNKVTEKGKDVELRCDPISGHTALYWYRQSLGQGLEFLIYFQGNSAPDKSGLPSDRFSAERTGGSVSTLTIQRTQQEDSAVYLCASSPGTSGSYEQYFGPGTRLTVT.

Details on this clone: The observed sequence ends 3 residues before the CDR3 terminus, with the missing tail filled in from the germline J gene. The chain joins TRBV9 to TRBJ2-3; D not certain. CDR1 and CDR2 (germline): SGDLS, YYNGEE. Deletions cut 2 bases from V and 8 bases from J, with 9 bases between. The CDR3 spans 12 residues. The CDR3 loop reads CASSVLETTQYF. CDR3 DNA (partial): TGTGCCAGCAGCGTTCTAGAGACTACG. Supplemented by reference TRBV9 and TRBJ2-3, the full variable domain reads DSGVTQTPKHLITATGQRVTLRCSPRSGDLSVYWYQQSLDQGLQFLIQYYNGEERAKGNILERFSAQQFPDLHSELNLSSLELGDSALYFCASSVLETTQYFGPGTRLTVL.

Details on this clone: The read is 3 residues too short to cover the CDR3 end, so that end is filled in from the germline J gene. The chain employs TRBV19 and TRBJ2-1, with D possibly matching TRBD1 (6 bases). Germline CDR1 and CDR2: LNHDA and SQIVND (reference sequence). This CDR3 comprises 13 residues. V gave up 6 bases and J gave up 9 bases, with 15 bases separating them. CDR3 region: CASRGPQGTEQFF. The sequenced CDR3 bases are TGTGCCAGTAGGGGACCACAGGGCACTGAG.

Regarding this clone: The sequence runs out 3 residues before the end of the CDR3; the remainder is reconstructed from the germline J gene. This chain uses TRBV6-2 or TRBV6-3 with TRBJ2-5, with 14 bases aligning to TRBD2. CDR1 MNHEY and CDR2 SVGEGT come from the germline V gene. The CDR3 spans 16 residues. With 5 bases clipped from V and 2 bases from J, the junction kept 4 bases outside the gene matches. The CDR3: CASSTGTSGGQETQYF. The sequenced part of the CDR3 DNA is TGTGCCAGCAGTACGGGGACTAGCGGGGGTCAAGAGACC.

Concerning this clone itself: One end of the junction is discordant with germline, which a read error may explain. The read terminates 3 residues ahead of where the CDR3 ends, so the germline J gene completes it. The chain couples TRBV4-2 to TRBJ2-7; D is perhaps TRBD2 (5 bases). Germline values: CDR1 LGHNA, CDR2 YNFKEQ. The CDR3 loop spans 15 amino acids. CDR3 bases read: TGCGCCAGCAGCCAAGGGCGGGCTGGACCCTACGAG. Translation: CASSQGRAGPYE. The entire CDR3 protein is CASSQGRAGPYEQYF.

By frequency, this clone is medium-sized (0.01 to 0.1%). The read stops 3 residues short of the end of the CDR3; the missing end is completed from the germline J gene. The chain has TRBV7-9 and TRBJ2-7; 13 positions match TRBD2. Germline V gene data show CDR1 as SEHNR and CDR2 as FQNEAQ (reference sequence). The junction had 2 bases not matched to a gene; V was cut back by 6 bases and J by 6 bases. There are 13 residues in the CDR3. The covered CDR3 bases are TGTGCCAGCAGACTAGCGGGAGGGCCCGAG. Translated: CASRLAGGPE. The full CDR3 is CASRLAGGPEQYF.